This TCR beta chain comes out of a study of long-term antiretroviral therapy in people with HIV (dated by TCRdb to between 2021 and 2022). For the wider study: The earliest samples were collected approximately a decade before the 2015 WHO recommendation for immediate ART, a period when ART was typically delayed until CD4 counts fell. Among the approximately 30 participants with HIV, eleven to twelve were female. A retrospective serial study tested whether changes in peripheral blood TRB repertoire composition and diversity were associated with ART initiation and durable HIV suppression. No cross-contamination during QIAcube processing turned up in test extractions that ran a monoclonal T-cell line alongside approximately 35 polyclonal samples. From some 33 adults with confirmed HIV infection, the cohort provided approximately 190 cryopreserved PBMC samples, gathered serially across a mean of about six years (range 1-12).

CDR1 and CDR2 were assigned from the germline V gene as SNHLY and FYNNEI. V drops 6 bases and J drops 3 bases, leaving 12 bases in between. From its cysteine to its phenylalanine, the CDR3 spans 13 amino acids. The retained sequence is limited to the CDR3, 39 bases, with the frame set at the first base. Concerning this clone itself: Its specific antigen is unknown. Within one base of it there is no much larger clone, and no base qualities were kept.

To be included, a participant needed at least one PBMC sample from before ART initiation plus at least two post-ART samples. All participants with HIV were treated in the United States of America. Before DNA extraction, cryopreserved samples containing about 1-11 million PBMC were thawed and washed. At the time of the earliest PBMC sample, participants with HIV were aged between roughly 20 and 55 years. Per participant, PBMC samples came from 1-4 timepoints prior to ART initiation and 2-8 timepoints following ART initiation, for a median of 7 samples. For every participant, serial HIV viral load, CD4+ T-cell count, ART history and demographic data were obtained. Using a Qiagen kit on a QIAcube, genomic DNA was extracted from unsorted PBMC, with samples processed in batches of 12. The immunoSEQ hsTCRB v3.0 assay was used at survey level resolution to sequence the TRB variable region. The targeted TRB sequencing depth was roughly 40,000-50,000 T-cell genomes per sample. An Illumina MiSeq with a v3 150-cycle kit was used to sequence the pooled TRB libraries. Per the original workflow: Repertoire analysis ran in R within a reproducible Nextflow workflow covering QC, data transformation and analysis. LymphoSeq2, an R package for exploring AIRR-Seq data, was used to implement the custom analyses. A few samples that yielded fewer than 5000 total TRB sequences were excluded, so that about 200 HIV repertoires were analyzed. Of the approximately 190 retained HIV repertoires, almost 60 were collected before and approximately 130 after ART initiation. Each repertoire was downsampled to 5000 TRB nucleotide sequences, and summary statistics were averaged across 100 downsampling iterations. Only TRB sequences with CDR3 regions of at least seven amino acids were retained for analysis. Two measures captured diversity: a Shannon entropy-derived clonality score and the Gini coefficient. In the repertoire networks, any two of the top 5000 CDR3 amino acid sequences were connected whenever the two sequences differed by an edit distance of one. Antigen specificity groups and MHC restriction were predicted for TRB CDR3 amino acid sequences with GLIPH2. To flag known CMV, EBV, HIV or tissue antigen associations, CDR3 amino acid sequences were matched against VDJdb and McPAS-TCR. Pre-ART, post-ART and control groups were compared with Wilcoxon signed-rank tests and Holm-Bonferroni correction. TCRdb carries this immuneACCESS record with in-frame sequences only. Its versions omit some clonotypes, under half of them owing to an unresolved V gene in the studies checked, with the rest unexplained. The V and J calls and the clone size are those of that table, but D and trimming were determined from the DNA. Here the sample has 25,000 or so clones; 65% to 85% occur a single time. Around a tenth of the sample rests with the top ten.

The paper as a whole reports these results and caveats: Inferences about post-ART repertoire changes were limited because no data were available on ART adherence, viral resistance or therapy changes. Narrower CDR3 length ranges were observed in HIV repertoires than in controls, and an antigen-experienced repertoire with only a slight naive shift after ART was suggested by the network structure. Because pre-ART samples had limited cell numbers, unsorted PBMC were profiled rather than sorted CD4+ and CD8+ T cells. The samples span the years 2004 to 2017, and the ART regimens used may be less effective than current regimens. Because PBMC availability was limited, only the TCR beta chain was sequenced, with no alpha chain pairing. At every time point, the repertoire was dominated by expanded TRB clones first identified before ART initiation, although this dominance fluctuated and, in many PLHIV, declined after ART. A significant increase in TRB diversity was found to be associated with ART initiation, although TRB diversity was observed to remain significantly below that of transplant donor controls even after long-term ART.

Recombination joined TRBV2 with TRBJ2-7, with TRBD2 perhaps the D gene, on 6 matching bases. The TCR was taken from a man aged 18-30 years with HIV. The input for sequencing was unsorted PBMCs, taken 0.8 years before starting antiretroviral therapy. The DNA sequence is TGTGCCAGCAGCAGACTAGTCGACTACGAGCAGTACTTC. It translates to CASSRLVDYEQYF.